The 23 T cell receptor beta chains listed next were all sequenced from one sample in a study of response to subunit inactivated influenza vaccine. A single record per CDR3 protein comes from TCRdb applying MiXCR to the RT-PCR reads. The data show 550,000 to 800,000 distinct CDR3 sequences, with 15% to 19% seen just once and 9.5% to 13% held by the top ten. Material: PBMCs from blood, obtained approximately 13 days after vaccination. The receptors were sampled from a man between 50 and 59 years old who received an inactivated influenza vaccine.

This clonotype was seen only a few times. The V and J genes are TRBV3-1 and TRBJ2-7; a possible D gene is TRBD2 (6 bases). V lost 3 bases and J lost 4, with 16 bases in between. This CDR3 region has 15 residues. Germline loops: CDR1 LGHDT, CDR2 YNNKEL (reference sequence). The CDR3: CASSHLGTGEYEQYF. In nucleotides, the CDR3 is TGTGCCAGCAGCCATTTGGGGACTGGAGAATACGAGCAGTACTTC.

In its sample, this clonotype was seen many times. The chain uses TRBV7-8 and TRBJ2-1; D unclear. CDR1 is SGHVS and CDR2 is FQNEAQ in the germline V gene. This CDR3 has 14 residues. Trimming shortened V by 1 base and J by 4 bases, and 8 bases separated the two germline ends. The CDR3 bases are TGTGCCAGCAGCTTAGATAGCCCATACAATGAGCAGTTCTTC. Translating it yields CASSLDSPYNEQFF.

This clonotype is a singleton in its sample. This chain joins TRBV5-6 and TRBJ2-1; no firm D call. The CDR3 sequence is 15 residues long. Per the germline V gene, CDR1 is SGHDT and CDR2 is YYEEEE. V dropped 3 bases and J dropped 4 bases, with 14 bases sitting between them. The CDR3 loop reads CASSYETLGYNEQFF. CDR3 coding DNA: TGTGCCAGCAGCTACGAGACATTGGGTTACAATGAGCAGTTCTTC.

V gene TRBV12-3 or TRBV12-4 combines with J gene TRBJ2-7; D possibly corresponds to TRBD2 (5 bases). Deletions cut 9 bases from V and 3 bases from J, with 15 bases between. The CDR3 contains 13 residues. DNA of the CDR3: TGTGCCAGTTCCAGGACTTCCCTCTACGAGCAGTACTTC. Translating it yields CASSRTSLYEQYF.

This clonotype was observed a single time. The chain carries TRBV7-9 and TRBJ1-1; D remains unclear. The CDR3 totals 14 residues. Trimming removed 3 bases at V and 6 bases at J, with 14 bases between. The V gene's germline CDR1 is SEHNR and CDR2 FQNEAQ (reference sequence). The CDR3 coding sequence is TGTGCCAGCAGCTTTAGCGGAGTAGTTTCTGAAGCTTTCTTT. This codes for CASSFSGVVSEAFF. Full variable domain (outside the CDR3, taken from reference TRBV7-9 and TRBJ1-1): DTGVSQNPRHKITKRGQNVTFRCDPISEHNRLYWYRQTLGQGPEFLTYFQNEAQLEKSRLLSDRFSAERPKGSFSTLEIQRTEQGDSAMYLCASSFSGVVSEAFFGQGTRLTVV.

V and J are TRBV5-1 and TRBJ2-2; the D gene could be TRBD1 or TRBD2 (6 bases each). The germline V gene encodes CDR1 SGHRS and CDR2 YFSETQ. Between the trimmed V and J ends, which lost 4 bases and 1 base, there was a span of 17 bases. The CDR3 has 17 residues. CDR3 DNA sequence: TGCGCCAGCAGCCCCGCGGGACAACTCCAGAACACCGGGGAGCTGTTTTTT. It encodes CASSPAGQLQNTGELFF.

V and J are TRBV12-3 or TRBV12-4 and TRBJ1-2; possible D gene TRBD1, 6 bases. V shed 3 bases and J shed 5 bases, with 13 bases lying between them. The CDR3 loop spans 14 amino acids. CDR3 in amino acids: CASSFNRDNYGYTF. CDR3 sequence (DNA): TGTGCCAGCAGTTTCAACCGGGACAATTATGGCTACACCTTC.

J is TRBJ2-1 and V is TRBV25-1, with D possibly TRBD1 on 5 matching bases. The CDR3 runs 15 residues. Per the germline V gene, CDR1 is MGHDK and CDR2 is SYGVNS. Between the trimmed V and J ends, which lost 4 bases and 0 bases, there was a span of 10 bases. This CDR3 reads CASSGWGPSYNEQFF. Written as DNA, the CDR3 is TGTGCCAGCAGTGGATGGGGCCCCTCCTACAATGAGCAGTTCTTC.

J is TRBJ1-1 and V is TRBV25-1; D is ambiguous. The V and J ends lost 2 bases and 4 bases respectively, with 2 bases between them. Germline V lookup: CDR1 MGHDK, CDR2 SYGVNS. The CDR3 sequence is 11 residues long. The CDR3 DNA reads as TGTGCCAGCAGTGAAAGCACTGAAGCTTTCTTT. It is translated as CASSESTEAFF.

In the case of this clonotype: A much larger clone is a single base away; this may be a read error. CDR3 nucleotide sequence: TGCAGTGCGAATGGGCGCTGCGAGCAGTACTTC. It translates to CSANGRCEQYF. The rearrangement links TRBV20-1 to TRBJ2-7; unclear D gene. The CDR3 is made up of 11 amino acids. Trimming stripped 6 bases from V and 6 bases from J, with 12 bases between. Germline-derived CDR1 and CDR2 are DFQATT and SNEGSKA (reference sequence).

This clonotype occurred a few times. The genes are TRBV12-3 or TRBV12-4 and TRBJ2-2, with D unclear. Trimming shortened V by 6 bases and J by 3 bases, and 17 bases separated the two germline ends. This CDR3 spans 16 amino acids. CDR3 DNA: TGTGCCAGCAGCCCCGGTGGGGATCGGGACACCGGGGAGCTGTTTTTT. It specifies CASSPGGDRDTGELFF.

This clonotype was counted a few times. The rearrangement joins TRBV28 to TRBJ1-2; D call uncertain. The germline V and J ends were trimmed by 3 bases and 4 bases, with 6 bases remaining between them. Germline loops: CDR1 MDHEN, CDR2 SYDVKM. The CDR3 extends over 12 amino acids. The CDR3 loop is CASSFSSYGYTF. Here the CDR3 DNA reads TGTGCCAGCAGTTTTTCCAGCTATGGCTACACCTTC.

The chain employs TRBV5-1 and TRBJ1-2, with 7 bases aligning to TRBD1. The CDR3 consists of 15 residues. V was clipped by 4 bases and J by 8 bases; unmatched bases: 14. Germline V gene data show CDR1 as SGHRS and CDR2 as YFSETQ. The CDR3 here is CASSIRTGNPRGYTF. CDR3 bases: TGCGCCAGCAGCATCAGGACAGGAAACCCGAGGGGCTACACCTTC.

This clonotype was found a few times. The V gene is TRBV9, the J gene TRBJ2-2, with 9 bases identical to TRBD2. The germline CDR1 and CDR2 sequences are SGDLS and YYNGEE. Trimming removed 3 bases from V and 7 bases from J; junction bases left unmatched: 10. The CDR3 spans 16 residues. The DNA for the CDR3 is TGTGCCAGCAGCGCCGGACCGGGACTAGCAGGCGGGGAGCTGTTTTTT. Amino acid sequence: CASSAGPGLAGGELFF.

This clonotype was recorded a few times. This rearrangement joins TRBV7-2 to TRBJ2-7; D may be TRBD2 (5 bases). Trimming cost V 2 bases and J 9 bases, with 14 bases left between them. CDR3 length equals 13 residues. Germline V gene sequence: CDR1 SGHTA, CDR2 FQGNSA. CDR3 sequence: CASSLPSMAWQYF. The CDR3 DNA reads as TGTGCCAGCAGCTTACCTAGCATGGCGTGGCAGTACTTC.

The genes are TRBV28 and TRBJ2-7; D remains unclear. V was clipped by 3 bases and J by 3 bases, with 12 bases between them. The CDR3 length is 14 residues. Germline CDR1 reads MDHEN; CDR2 reads SYDVKM. The DNA of the CDR3 is TGTGCCAGCAGTTTTGTGGGCTCGGACTACGAGCAGTACTTC. This sequence encodes CASSFVGSDYEQYF.

This clonotype was detected a few times. V and J are TRBV2 and TRBJ2-2; D remains ambiguous. This CDR3 comprises 13 residues. Germline loops: CDR1 SNHLY, CDR2 FYNNEI. V lost 4 bases and J 1 base, leaving 4 bases between the germline ends. For the CDR3, the DNA is TGTGCCAGCAGTGTTGAGAACACCGGGGAGCTGTTTTTT. Protein sequence: CASSVENTGELFF.

The chain couples TRBV4-1 to TRBJ2-3; no clear D. This CDR3 comprises 15 residues. The germline V gene encodes CDR1 MGHRA and CDR2 YSYEKL. V lost 4 bases, J lost 4 bases, and 15 bases lay in between. The CDR3 nucleotides read TGCGCCAGCAGCCCGCAACCCCTAGTACCAGATACGCAGTATTTT. Its translation: CASSPQPLVPDTQYF.

The chain uses TRBV5-4 and TRBJ2-2; TRBD1 agrees at 9 bases. Per the germline V gene, CDR1 is SGHNT and CDR2 is YYREEE (reference sequence). The CDR3 has 16 amino acids. V lost 1 base, J lost 6 bases, and 7 bases stayed unmatched. The CDR3 DNA reads as TGTGCCAGCAGCTTGACAGGGACAGGGATGGCCGGGGAGCTGTTTTTT. This gives the protein CASSLTGTGMAGELFF.

This clonotype has only a few counts. The chain joins TRBV5-1 to TRBJ2-3, with 12 bases aligning to TRBD1. CDR3 size: 16 residues. Germline-derived CDR1 and CDR2 are SGHRS and YFSETQ. V dropped 0 bases and J dropped 6; count of bases not matched to a gene: 5. CDR3 DNA: TGCGCCAGCAGCTTGGTTGGGACAGGGGGCGTTGATACGCAGTATTTT. This translates into CASSLVGTGGVDTQYF.

This clonotype was detected only a few times. This rearrangement joins TRBV10-3 to TRBJ2-1, with TRBD2 identical over 13 bases. Germline values: CDR1 ENHRY, CDR2 SYGVKD. The CDR3 totals 16 residues. Trimming removed 7 bases from V and 0 bases from J; junction bases left unmatched: 3. CDR3 region: CAIMTSGGRSYNEQFF. DNA of the CDR3: TGTGCCATCATGACTAGCGGGGGGCGCTCCTACAATGAGCAGTTCTTC.

This clonotype was detected only a few times. The chain combines TRBV7-2 with TRBJ2-7, with D uncertain. Trimming removed 3 bases at V and 1 base at J, with 13 bases between. The CDR3 is made up of 15 amino acids. Germline CDR1 SGHTA, CDR2 FQGNSA. The CDR3 bases are TGTGCCAGCAGCTTGGGCTCTTCCAGGTCCTACGAGCAGTACTTC. Translated: CASSLGSSRSYEQYF.

A few counts support this clonotype. This chain uses TRBV20-1 with TRBJ2-3; D is perhaps TRBD2 (6 bases). The V end lost 0 bases, the J end lost 2 bases, and 9 bases lay between the germline ends. Germline V gene sequence: CDR1 DFQATT, CDR2 SNEGSKA (reference sequence). The CDR3 is 14 residues long. The CDR3 sequence is CSARDLADTDTQYF. In DNA, the CDR3 is TGCAGTGCTAGAGACTTAGCGGACACAGATACGCAGTATTTT.